The clone carrying this TCR beta chain turned up a few times. The source of the sample is a study of T cells after yellow fever vaccination. TCRdb independently ran MiXCR on the 5' RACE reads; one entry per CDR3 protein. The data hold roughly 170,000 distinct CDR3 sequences, with 7% to 10% observed a single time. This receptor was identified in a man aged 18 to 35 who received the YFV17D yellow fever vaccine. The specimen comprised CD8+ T cells sorted from PBMCs, sampled 45 days after the yellow fever booster vaccination.

CDR3 region: CASSWTSGFEQYF. As DNA, the CDR3 is TGTGCCAGCAGCTGGACCTCAGGGTTCGAGCAGTACTTC. The V gene is TRBV5-4, the J gene TRBJ2-7; the D gene is possibly TRBD1 (5 bases). Germline CDR1 SGHNT, CDR2 YYREEE (reference sequence). The CDR3 totals 13 residues. With 3 bases removed from V and 6 bases from J, the gap between germline ends came to 13 bases.